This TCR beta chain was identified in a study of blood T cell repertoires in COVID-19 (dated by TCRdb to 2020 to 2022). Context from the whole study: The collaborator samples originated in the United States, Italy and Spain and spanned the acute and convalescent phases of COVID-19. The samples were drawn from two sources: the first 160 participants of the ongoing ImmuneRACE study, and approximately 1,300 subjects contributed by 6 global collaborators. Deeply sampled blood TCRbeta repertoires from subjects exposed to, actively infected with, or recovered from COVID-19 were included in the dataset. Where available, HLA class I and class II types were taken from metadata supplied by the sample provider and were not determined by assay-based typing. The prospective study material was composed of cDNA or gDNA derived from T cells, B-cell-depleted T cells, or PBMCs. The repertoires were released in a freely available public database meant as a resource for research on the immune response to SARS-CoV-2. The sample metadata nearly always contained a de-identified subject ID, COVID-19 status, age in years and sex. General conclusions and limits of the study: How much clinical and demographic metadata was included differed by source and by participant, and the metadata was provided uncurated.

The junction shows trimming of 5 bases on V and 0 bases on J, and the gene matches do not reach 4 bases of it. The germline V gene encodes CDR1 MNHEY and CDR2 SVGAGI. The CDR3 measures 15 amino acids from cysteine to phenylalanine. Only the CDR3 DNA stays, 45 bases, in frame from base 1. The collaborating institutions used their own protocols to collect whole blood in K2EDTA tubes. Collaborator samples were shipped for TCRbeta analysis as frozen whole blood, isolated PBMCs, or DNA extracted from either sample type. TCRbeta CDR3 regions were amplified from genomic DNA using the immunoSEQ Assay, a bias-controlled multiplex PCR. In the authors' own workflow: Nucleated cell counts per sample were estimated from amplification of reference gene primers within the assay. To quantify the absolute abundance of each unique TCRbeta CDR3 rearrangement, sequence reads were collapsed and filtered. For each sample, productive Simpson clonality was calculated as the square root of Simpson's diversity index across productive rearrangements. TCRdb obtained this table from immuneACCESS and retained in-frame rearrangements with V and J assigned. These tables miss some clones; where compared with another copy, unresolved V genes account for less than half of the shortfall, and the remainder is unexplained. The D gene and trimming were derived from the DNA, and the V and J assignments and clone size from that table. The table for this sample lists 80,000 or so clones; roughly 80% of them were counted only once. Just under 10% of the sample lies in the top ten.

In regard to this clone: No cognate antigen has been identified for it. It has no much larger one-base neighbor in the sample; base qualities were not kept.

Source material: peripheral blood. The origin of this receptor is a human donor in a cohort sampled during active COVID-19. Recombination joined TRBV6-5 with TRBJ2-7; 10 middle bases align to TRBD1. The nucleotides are TGTGCCAGCAGTCTCCGGGACAGGGGCTCCTACGAGCAGTACTTC. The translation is CASSLRDRGSYEQYF.